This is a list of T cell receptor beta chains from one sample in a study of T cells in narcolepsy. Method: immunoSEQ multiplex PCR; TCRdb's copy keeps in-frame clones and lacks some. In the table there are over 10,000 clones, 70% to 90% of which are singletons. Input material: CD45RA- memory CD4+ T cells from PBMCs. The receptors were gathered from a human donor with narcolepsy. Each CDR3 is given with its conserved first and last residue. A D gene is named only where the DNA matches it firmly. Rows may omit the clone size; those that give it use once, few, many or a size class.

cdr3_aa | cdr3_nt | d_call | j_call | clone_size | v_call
CASRLDRGGETQYF | TGCGCCAGCAGGTTGGACAGGGGGGGAGAGACCCAGTACTTC | TRBD1 | TRBJ2-5 | . | TRBV5-1
CASSPGTSGKSFF | TGTGCCAGCAGCCCCGGGACTAGCGGGAAATCGTTCTTC | TRBD2 | TRBJ2-1 | . | TRBV7-3
CSVVEGRTEAFF | TGCAGCGTTGTGGAGGGGCGGACTGAAGCTTTCTTT | . | TRBJ1-1 | once | TRBV29-1
CASSWTSGRAGGNEQYF | TGCGCCAGCAGCTGGACTAGCGGAAGGGCCGGAGGGAACGAGCAGTACTTC | TRBD2 | TRBJ2-7 | . | TRBV5-1
CASRGQDYEQYF | TGTGCCAGCAGGGGACAGGACTACGAGCAGTACTTC | TRBD1 | TRBJ2-7 | once | TRBV6-6
CASSLGQGMNTEAFF | TGTGCCAGCAGCCTCGGACAGGGTATGAACACTGAAGCTTTCTTT | TRBD1 | TRBJ1-1 | . | TRBV7-9
CASSLGLAGVEQYF | TGCGCCAGCAGCTTGGGCCTAGCGGGGGTCGAGCAGTACTTC | TRBD2 | TRBJ2-7 | once | TRBV5-1
CASREKRERYNEQFF | TGCGCCAGCAGAGAAAAGCGGGAACGATACAATGAGCAGTTCTTC | TRBD2 | TRBJ2-1 | . | TRBV5-1
CASSPYSTGLSGNTIYF | TGCGCCAGCAGCCCATATTCGACAGGGCTATCTGGAAACACCATATATTTT | TRBD1 | TRBJ1-3 | . | TRBV5-1
CASSRARGSNYGYTF | TGTGCCAGCAGCCGCGCTAGGGGATCTAACTATGGCTACACCTTC | . | TRBJ1-2 | once | TRBV7-2
CASSETPGQHYEQYF | TGTGCCAGCAGTGAAACCCCGGGACAGCACTACGAGCAGTACTTC | TRBD1 | TRBJ2-7 | . | TRBV25-1
CASSGDRGSYNEQFF | TGTGCCAGCAGTGGGGACAGGGGCTCCTACAATGAGCAGTTCTTC | TRBD1 | TRBJ2-1 | once | TRBV6-5
CATSRPRGGSYEQYF | TGTGCCACCAGCAGACCCCGGGGGGGCTCCTACGAGCAGTACTTC | TRBD2 | TRBJ2-7 | . | TRBV15
CASSKLGRRFLEQYF | TGTGCCAGCAGCAAACTTGGCAGGCGCTTCCTCGAGCAGTACTTC | . | TRBJ2-7 | few | TRBV21-1
CASSIGLAGGGEQYF | TGTGCCAGTAGTATCGGACTAGCGGGAGGTGGCGAGCAGTACTTC | TRBD2 | TRBJ2-7 | . | TRBV19
CAWRLGDRGTDTQYF | TGTGCCTGGAGATTAGGGGATAGAGGAACAGATACGCAGTATTTT | . | TRBJ2-3 | . | TRBV30
CAWRVTAGGRSEFF | TGTGCCTGGAGGGTAACAGCGGGAGGCCGTTCGGAGTTCTTC | TRBD2 | TRBJ2-1 | . | TRBV30
CAISEVLAGGYQETQYF | TGTGCCATCAGTGAGGTACTAGCGGGCGGGTACCAAGAGACCCAGTACTTC | TRBD2 | TRBJ2-5 | few | TRBV10-3
CASSAGTSGIKEQFF | TGTGCCAGCAGTGCCGGGACTAGCGGGATAAAAGAGCAGTTCTTC | TRBD2 | TRBJ2-1 | . | TRBV2
CASSLGGTSNEQYF | TGCGCCAGCAGCTTGGGTGGGACTAGCAACGAGCAGTACTTC | TRBD2 | TRBJ2-7 | . | TRBV5-1
CASSRTGTGGDGGYTF | TGCGCCAGCAGCCGGACCGGGACAGGGGGCGATGGTGGCTACACCTTC | TRBD1 | TRBJ1-2 | . | TRBV5-1
CASSPGQGYGYTF | TGCGCCAGCAGCCCGGGACAGGGCTATGGCTACACCTTC | TRBD1 | TRBJ1-2 | . | TRBV5-1
CASSEGTDYGYTF | TGTGCCAGCAGTGAAGGGACAGACTATGGCTACACCTTC | . | TRBJ1-2 | . | TRBV2
CASTFTPGRGEQFF | TGTGCCAGCACATTCACCCCCGGGAGAGGTGAGCAGTTCTTC | . | TRBJ2-1 | . | TRBV11-1
CASSLEVSRDSQNSPLHF | TGCGCCAGCAGCTTGGAAGTCTCAAGAGATTCGCAAAATTCACCCCTCCACTTT | . | TRBJ1-6 | . | TRBV5-1
CASSAPMGGETQYF | TGTGCCAGTAGTGCCCCCATGGGGGGAGAGACCCAGTACTTC | . | TRBJ2-5 | . | TRBV19
CATSSQGGNQPQHF | TGTGCCACCAGCAGTCAGGGTGGCAATCAGCCCCAGCATTTT | . | TRBJ1-5 | . | TRBV15
CASSNWGGTVDEKLFF | TGTGCCAGCAGTAACTGGGGAGGCACAGTAGATGAAAAACTGTTTTTT | . | TRBJ1-4 | . | TRBV6-5
CASSEANSPSVRNTGELFF | TGTGCCAGCAGTGAAGCGAACTCACCGAGCGTTCGAAACACCGGGGAGCTGTTTTTT | . | TRBJ2-2 | . | TRBV6-1
CATKQGAANTEAFF | TGTGCCACCAAACAGGGTGCGGCGAACACTGAAGCTTTCTTT | . | TRBJ1-1 | . | TRBV27
CASSPQPGQLSSGNTIYF | TGTGCCAGCTCACCACAGCCGGGACAATTAAGCTCTGGAAACACCATATATTTT | . | TRBJ1-3 | . | TRBV18
CAWSVRDEQFF | TGTGCCTGGAGTGTGCGGGATGAGCAGTTCTTC | . | TRBJ2-1 | once | TRBV30